These 27 T cell receptor beta chains were sequenced from one sample in a study of identical twins. TCRdb passed the 5' RACE reads through MiXCR, listing each CDR3 protein once. The data contain 400,000 to 500,000 distinct CDR3 sequences, about 18% of them singletons. Sequences were obtained from naive T cells sorted from blood. These receptors were obtained from a man aged 50 to 59 in good health.

This sequence joins TRBV20-1 and TRBJ1-5, with D tentatively TRBD1 (6 bases). Trimming took 6 bases from V and 3 from J, leaving 12 bases between them. The CDR3 contains 13 residues. CDR1 DFQATT and CDR2 SNEGSKA come from the germline V gene (reference sequence). In nucleotides, the CDR3 is TGCAGTGCCCTATGGACAGTCAATCAGCCCCAGCATTTT. This encodes CSALWTVNQPQHF.

This clonotype was seen more than once but under ten times. The genes are TRBV20-1 and TRBJ1-5; 8 nucleotides align to TRBD1. The CDR3 spans 15 residues. The V gene end was trimmed by 3 bases and the J gene end by 5 bases; junction bases not matched to a gene: 9. The germline gives CDR1 DFQATT, CDR2 SNEGSKA (reference sequence). This CDR3 is CSARKSGGRDQPQHF. DNA of the CDR3: TGCAGTGCTAGGAAGTCAGGGGGCCGTGATCAGCCCCAGCATTTT.

The chain uses TRBV6-5 and TRBJ2-1; D might be TRBD1 (5 bases). The CDR3 spans 15 residues. Between the trimmed V and J ends, which lost 0 bases and 4 bases, there was a span of 10 bases. Per germline, CDR1 MNHEY and CDR2 SVGAGI. In DNA, the CDR3 is TGTGCCAGCAGTTACTCGCCGACAGAGTACAATGAGCAGTTCTTC. It specifies CASSYSPTEYNEQFF.

The chain uses TRBV29-1 and TRBJ2-4; no firm D call. Trimming cost V 8 bases and J 5 bases, with 19 bases left between them. This CDR3 has 14 amino acids. Germline lookup yields CDR1 SQVTM and CDR2 ANQGSEA. CDR3 bases: TGCAGCATAAAGACGGTCTCTGGACAAAACATTCAGTACTTC. Its translation: CSIKTVSGQNIQYF.

This clonotype occurred a few times. The chain couples TRBV7-9 to TRBJ1-2; D might be TRBD1 (6 bases). The CDR3 is 13 amino acids. Germline lookup yields CDR1 SEHNR and CDR2 FQNEAQ (reference sequence). Trimming shortened V by 7 bases and J by 2 bases, and 11 bases separated the two germline ends. CDR3 bases: TGTGCCAGCACAGACAGGTCCAACTATGGCTACACCTTC. Residues: CASTDRSNYGYTF.

In this sample, this clonotype turned up many times. The gene calls are TRBV6-5 and TRBJ2-1; TRBD1 might be the D (6 bases). CDR3 length equals 17 residues. With 0 bases removed from V and 3 bases from J, the gap between germline ends came to 15 bases. Germline V gives CDR1 MNHEY, CDR2 SVGAGI. DNA for the CDR3: TGTGCCAGCAGTTACTCGACCCCGGGACAAATCTACAATGAGCAGTTCTTC. Protein sequence: CASSYSTPGQIYNEQFF.

The CDR3 spells CASSIGTGELFF. In DNA form, the CDR3 reads TGTGCCAGCAGTATTGGGACCGGGGAGCTGTTTTTT. J is TRBJ2-2 and V is TRBV5-5; no reliable D call. Deletions cut 5 bases from V and 5 bases from J, with 7 bases between. The CDR3 runs 12 residues. The germline CDR1 and CDR2 sequences are SGHKS and YYEKEE (reference sequence).

A word on this clonotype: The junction and the germline gene differ at one end; a read error may be behind it. The chain joins TRBV20-1 to TRBJ2-7; D remains unclear. Looked up from germline, CDR1 is DFQATT and CDR2 is SNEGSKA (reference sequence). The length of the CDR3 is 14 residues. This CDR3 is CSASPRIPHYGQYF. The CDR3 DNA reads TGCAGTGCTAGCCCCCGGATACCGCACTACGGGCAGTACTTC.

J is TRBJ2-7 and V is TRBV20-1; 11 bases align to TRBD2. Germline V gene data show CDR1 as DFQATT and CDR2 as SNEGSKA (reference sequence). Germline trimming cut 5 bases from V and 6 bases from J; bases unmatched to any gene: 12. The length of the CDR3 is 15 residues. CDR3 protein: CSAPPSSGRLGEQYF. Here the CDR3 DNA reads TGCAGTGCTCCGCCTTCTAGCGGGAGGTTGGGCGAGCAGTACTTC.

The chain is built from TRBV7-2 and TRBJ1-5; 8 positions agree with TRBD1. V shed 3 bases and J 6 bases; nucleotides not matched to a gene: 4. The V gene's germline CDR1 is SGHTA and CDR2 FQGNSA. This CDR3 contains 14 residues. The CDR3 region has the DNA TGTGCCAGCAGCTTTCAGGGGGCGGGTCAGCCCCAGCATTTT. Protein sequence: CASSFQGAGQPQHF.

The chain employs TRBV20-1 and TRBJ2-7; D is uncertain. The CDR3 runs to 14 residues. The germline gives CDR1 DFQATT, CDR2 SNEGSKA (reference sequence). V lost 1 base and J 6 bases, leaving 16 bases between the germline ends. CDR3: CSARVTGPGVEQYF. CDR3 in DNA: TGCAGTGCTAGAGTCACCGGGCCGGGCGTCGAGCAGTACTTC.

This clonotype has more than one count but fewer than ten. The J gene is TRBJ1-2, the V gene TRBV2; no firm D call. CDR1 SNHLY and CDR2 FYNNEI come from the germline V gene. Trimming took off 3 bases at V and 4 bases at J, with 6 bases between the two ends. The CDR3 has 12 amino acids. CDR3 coding DNA: TGTGCCAGCAGTGAGAATCTCTATGGCTACACCTTC. It translates to CASSENLYGYTF.

In nucleotides, the CDR3 is TGTGCCAGCCGGGACAGGGCCTACAATGAGCAGTTCTTC. Its protein is CASRDRAYNEQFF. The chain links TRBV2 to TRBJ2-1; 9 bases fit TRBD1. Trimming removed 8 bases from V and 2 bases from J; junction bases left unmatched: 1. This CDR3 is 13 amino acids long. CDR1 and CDR2 from the germline V gene are SNHLY and FYNNEI.

This clonotype was seen a handful of times. The chain joins TRBV9 to TRBJ2-7; 10 nucleotides line up with TRBD2. Germline CDR1 is SGDLS and CDR2 is YYNGEE. Germline trimming cut 0 bases from V and 0 bases from J; bases unmatched to any gene: 3. This CDR3 contains 16 residues. CDR3 region: CASSVGLAGASYEQYF. The CDR3, as DNA: TGTGCCAGCAGCGTAGGTCTAGCGGGAGCCTCCTACGAGCAGTACTTC.

This rearrangement joins TRBV6-5 to TRBJ2-7; TRBD2 matches 8 bases. V trimming: 5 bases; J trimming: 1 base; junction bases outside the gene matches: 4. Germline CDR1 MNHEY, CDR2 SVGAGI. The CDR3 runs to 14 residues. The CDR3 region has the DNA TGTGCCAGCAGTACCGAGCGGGGGTCCTACGAGCAGTACTTC. The encoded protein is CASSTERGSYEQYF.

The rearrangement joins TRBV4-3 to TRBJ2-2; D is ambiguous. This CDR3 is 14 amino acids long. Germline V CDR1 and CDR2: LGHNA, YSLEER. The V end was cut by 2 bases, the J end by 0 bases, with 4 bases between. For the CDR3, the DNA is TGCGCCAGCAGCCAAATCCCGAACACCGGGGAGCTGTTTTTT. Amino acids: CASSQIPNTGELFF.

This clonotype was recorded a few times. The chain links TRBV6-6 to TRBJ1-6; perhaps TRBD1 as D (5 bases). Germline V gene sequence: CDR1 MNHNY, CDR2 SVGAGI (reference sequence). The CDR3 extends over 13 amino acids. Between the trimmed V and J ends, which lost 7 bases and 6 bases, there was a span of 10 bases. The CDR3 is CASTRGSNSPLHF. CDR3 DNA sequence: TGTGCCAGCACCCGGGGGAGTAATTCACCCCTCCACTTT.

This clonotype appeared many times. V usage is TRBV24-1 and J usage is TRBJ2-7, with 11 nucleotides matching TRBD2. The CDR3 is made up of 15 amino acids. V gave up 4 bases and J gave up 2 bases; unmatched junction bases: 3. CDR1 KGHDR and CDR2 SFDVKD come from the germline V gene. CDR3 in amino acids: CATSETTSGAYEQYF. The CDR3 DNA is TGTGCCACCAGTGAGACGACTAGCGGGGCCTACGAGCAGTACTTC.

At least ten counts were recorded for this clonotype. The rearrangement links TRBV20-1 to TRBJ2-3; 9 nucleotides align to TRBD2. The CDR3 runs to 17 residues. J lost 4 bases, V lost 0 bases, and 11 bases had no gene match. CDR1 and CDR2 from the germline V gene are DFQATT and SNEGSKA (reference sequence). The CDR3 nucleotides read TGCAGTGCTAGAGACGCGCGGGGGGGCCGGTTTCCAGATACGCAGTATTTT. It codes for CSARDARGGRFPDTQYF.

V is TRBV11-2 and J is TRBJ2-5; 14 bases align to TRBD2. Per germline, CDR1 SGHAT and CDR2 FQNNGV. With V trimmed by 4 bases and J by 2 bases, 15 bases remained unmatched. This CDR3 comprises 20 residues. The CDR3 DNA sequence: TGTGCCAGCAGCTGGTTACCCGGGACTAGCGGGAGACAACCTCAAGAGACCCAGTACTTC. Its translation is CASSWLPGTSGRQPQETQYF.

The chain carries TRBV28 and TRBJ2-3, with D hard to call. CDR3 length: 13 amino acids. CDR1 is MDHEN, CDR2 SYDVKM, per germline. V was cut by 2 bases and J by 8 bases, with 11 bases left in between. CDR3 sequence reads: CASSLEPVRTQYF. The CDR3 DNA follows: TGTGCCAGCAGTTTAGAACCCGTTCGTACGCAGTATTTT.

V gene TRBV11-2 combines with J gene TRBJ2-2; 10 nucleotides align to TRBD2. V lost 1 base and J lost 5; bases outside the gene matches: 13. Looked up from germline, CDR1 is SGHAT and CDR2 is FQNNGV. This CDR3 contains 19 residues. CDR3 protein: CASSLVWGAGGPRTGELFF. The CDR3 DNA sequence: TGTGCCAGCAGCTTAGTCTGGGGAGCGGGGGGGCCGCGAACCGGGGAGCTGTTTTTT.

This clonotype was picked up a small number of times. The rearrangement links TRBV15 to TRBJ2-1; D might be TRBD2 (5 bases). Germline CDR1 reads LNHNV; CDR2 reads YYDKDF (reference sequence). The V end lost 0 bases, the J end lost 6 bases, and 12 bases lay between the germline ends. The CDR3 spans 15 residues. CDR3 residues: CATSRDRLLGNEQFF. The CDR3 bases are TGTGCCACCAGCAGAGATAGACTATTAGGCAATGAGCAGTTCTTC.

The chain is built from TRBV12-3 or TRBV12-4 and TRBJ2-7; 9 nucleotides align to TRBD1. J gave up 5 bases and V 6 bases, and 8 bases lay outside the gene matches. CDR3 size: 14 residues. CDR3: CASRGTGGGHEQYF. CDR3 sequence (DNA): TGTGCCAGCAGGGGAACAGGGGGCGGCCACGAGCAGTACTTC.

This clonotype was counted ten times or more. The V call is TRBV5-1, the J call TRBJ2-5; 8 bases are shared with TRBD1. CDR3 length: 14 amino acids. Germline values: CDR1 SGHRS, CDR2 YFSETQ. V shed 3 bases and J 4 bases; nucleotides not matched to a gene: 5. In DNA, the CDR3 is TGCGCCAGCAGCTCATACACAGGGGGAGAGACCCAGTACTTC. Its translation: CASSSYTGGETQYF.

In its sample, this clonotype was seen a few times. The chain combines TRBV4-3 with TRBJ2-7; D possibly matches TRBD1 or TRBD2 (5 bases each). V gave up 1 base and J gave up 0 bases, with 10 bases separating them. In germline, CDR1 is LGHNA, CDR2 YSLEER. The CDR3 is 15 residues long. The CDR3 here is CASSQGDASSYEQYF. The CDR3 nucleotides are TGCGCCAGCAGCCAAGGGGACGCCAGCTCCTACGAGCAGTACTTC.

This clonotype was counted ten times or more. The DNA for the CDR3 is TGTGCCAGCAGCTTAGCGGTCAGGGGGCACACAGATACGCAGTATTTT. Amino acids: CASSLAVRGHTDTQYF. V gene TRBV7-2 combines with J gene TRBJ2-3; 8 bases are a match to TRBD1. The CDR3 runs 16 residues. Per the germline V gene, CDR1 is SGHTA and CDR2 is FQGNSA. The junction had 4 bases not matched to a gene; V was cut back by 0 bases and J by 2 bases.